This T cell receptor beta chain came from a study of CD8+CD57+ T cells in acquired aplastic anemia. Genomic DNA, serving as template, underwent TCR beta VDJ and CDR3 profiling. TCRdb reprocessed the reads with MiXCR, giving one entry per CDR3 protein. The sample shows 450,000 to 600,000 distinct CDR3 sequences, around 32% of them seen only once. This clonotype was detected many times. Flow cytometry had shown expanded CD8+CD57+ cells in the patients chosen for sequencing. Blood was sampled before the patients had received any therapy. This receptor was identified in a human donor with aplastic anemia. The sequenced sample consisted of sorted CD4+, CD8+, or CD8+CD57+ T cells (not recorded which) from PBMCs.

The chain's CDR3 is CASSADNEQFF. Written as DNA, the CDR3 is TGTGCCAGCAGCGCCGATAATGAGCAGTTCTTC. V gene TRBV9 combines with J gene TRBJ2-1; D remains unclear. Trimming pared 3 bases from V and 7 bases from J, leaving 5 bases between. The CDR3 runs 11 residues. Germline assignment: CDR1 SGDLS and CDR2 YYNGEE.